These 27 T cell receptor beta chains came from one sample sequenced in a study of blood T cell dynamics during melanoma immunotherapy. Profiled with immunoSEQ multiplex PCR; TCRdb holds only in-frame clones, not every one. The data show roughly 20,000 clones, with 70% to 90% seen just once and under 9% held by the top ten. The time point is: week 3, after first cycle of checkpoint inhibitor. Sequences were derived from blood, sampled from a patient treated with checkpoint blockade. The origin of the receptors is a human donor with melanoma.

The V gene is TRBV2, the J gene TRBJ1-2; maybe TRBD1 (5 bases). Trimming pared 2 bases from V and 8 bases from J, leaving 21 bases between. This CDR3 has 16 amino acids. The V gene's germline CDR1 is SNHLY and CDR2 FYNNEI. The CDR3 DNA reads as TGTGCCAGCAGTGAATCTATGGGGGATTTTTACAGAGGCTACACCTTC. Translation: CASSESMGDFYRGYTF.

The genes are TRBV11-2 and TRBJ2-2; 7 nucleotides line up with TRBD2. After removal of 0 bases from V and 4 bases from J, the junction contained 8 bases not matched to a gene. The germline CDR1 and CDR2 sequences are SGHAT and FQNNGV. The CDR3 runs to 17 residues. CDR3 DNA sequence: TGTGCCAGCAGCTTAGATCTGGCGGGAGCGTTCACCGGGGAGCTGTTTTTT. The encoded protein is CASSLDLAGAFTGELFF.

V gene TRBV18 combines with J gene TRBJ1-1, with D perhaps TRBD1 (6 bases). This CDR3 comprises 14 residues. Germline V CDR1 and CDR2: KGHSH, LQKENI. Trimming removed 3 bases from V and 2 bases from J, with 10 bases in between. The CDR3 region has the DNA TGTGCCAGCTCACCCTCGACAGGAAACACTGAAGCTTTCTTT. Residues: CASSPSTGNTEAFF.

The chain joins TRBV19 to TRBJ1-1; D is undetermined. The CDR3 is made up of 14 amino acids. The V and J ends lost 2 bases and 1 base respectively, with 8 bases between them. Per the germline V gene, CDR1 is LNHDA and CDR2 is SQIVND (reference sequence). As DNA, the CDR3 is TGTGCCAGTAGTATAACGGGAGAGAACACTGAAGCTTTCTTT. This encodes CASSITGENTEAFF.

The chain has TRBV4-3 and TRBJ2-7; D may be TRBD1 or TRBD2 (6 bases each). V dropped 0 bases and J dropped 0 bases, with 15 bases sitting between them. The germline V gene has CDR1 LGHNA and CDR2 YSLEER. The CDR3 runs 17 residues. In nucleotides, the CDR3 is TGCGCCAGCAGCCAAGAGTGGGGGCGGGGTAGCTCCTACGAGCAGTACTTC. Amino acid sequence: CASSQEWGRGSSYEQYF.

This chain joins TRBV21-1 and TRBJ2-5; no DNA check was done on the table's D call, TRBD1. TRBV21-1 is a documented pseudogene. The CDR3 is 13 amino acids. The CDR3 here is CAGGTVLQETQYF. For the CDR3, the DNA is TGTGCCGGAGGGACAGTCCTCCAAGAGACCCAGTACTTC.

The chain carries TRBV2 and TRBJ1-2; no clear D. CDR3 length equals 14 residues. CDR1 SNHLY and CDR2 FYNNEI come from the germline V gene. The ends were cut back, 3 bases at V and 4 bases at J, with 12 bases in the middle. CDR3 sequence reads: CASSEASLVYGYTF. The DNA for the CDR3 is TGTGCCAGCAGTGAGGCCAGCCTTGTCTATGGCTACACCTTC.

This chain joins TRBV28 and TRBJ2-1; 8 bases align to TRBD1. The CDR3 runs to 17 residues. From germline, CDR1 is MDHEN and CDR2 SYDVKM. J gave up 2 bases and V 6 bases, and 12 bases lay outside the gene matches. CDR3 protein: CASSLTGASYAYNEQFF. Here the CDR3 DNA reads TGTGCCAGCAGCTTGACAGGGGCCAGCTATGCCTACAATGAGCAGTTCTTC.

The chain links TRBV7-9 to TRBJ2-7; D is possibly TRBD1 (7 bases). V lost 3 bases, J lost 5 bases, and 14 bases lay in between. Germline V gives CDR1 SEHNR, CDR2 FQNEAQ (reference sequence). The CDR3 is 14 residues long. The CDR3 coding sequence is TGTGCCAGCAGCTTGGGTGCAGGGGGGAACGAGCAGTACTTC. Its protein is CASSLGAGGNEQYF.

V and J are TRBV27 and TRBJ2-1; D is uncertain. CDR1 is MNHEY, CDR2 SMNVEV, per germline (reference sequence). Trimming took 1 base from V and 4 from J, leaving 8 bases between them. The CDR3 has 14 residues. CDR3 sequence (DNA): TGTGCCAGCAGTTTATTCCTAGGGTACAATGAGCAGTTCTTC. It is translated as CASSLFLGYNEQFF.

J is TRBJ1-2 and V is TRBV4-2; 8 bases are a match to TRBD1. Germline CDR1 is LGHNA and CDR2 is YNFKEQ. The length of the CDR3 is 14 residues. V lost 2 bases and J lost 4; bases outside the gene matches: 3. The CDR3 reads CASSQQDRAYGYTF. The DNA of the CDR3 is TGTGCCAGCAGCCAACAGGACAGGGCCTATGGCTACACCTTC.

V is TRBV5-1 and J is TRBJ1-2; TRBD1 aligns across 8 bases. CDR3 length: 15 residues. Germline V gene sequence: CDR1 SGHRS, CDR2 YFSETQ. V shed 0 bases and J 6 bases; nucleotides not matched to a gene: 7. Here the CDR3 DNA reads TGCGCCAGCAGCTTGGGTTTTGCAGGGGGCGATGGCTACACCTTC. It translates to CASSLGFAGGDGYTF.

The chain links TRBV2 to TRBJ2-1; possible D gene TRBD2, 6 bases. This CDR3 comprises 13 residues. CDR1 is SNHLY, CDR2 FYNNEI, per germline. Trimming cost V 3 bases and J 8 bases, with 11 bases left between them. The CDR3 loop reads CASSDGGIDEQFF. CDR3 nucleotide sequence: TGTGCCAGCAGTGATGGCGGGATCGATGAGCAGTTCTTC.

The DNA of the CDR3 is TGTGCCAGCAGCGGAAACAGGGGAGTAGATGGCTACACCTTC. As protein: CASSGNRGVDGYTF. This chain joins TRBV9 and TRBJ1-2; 7 bases align to TRBD1. Trimming took 3 bases from V and 6 from J; bases not matched to a gene: 8. This CDR3 comprises 14 residues. CDR1 and CDR2 (germline): SGDLS, YYNGEE.

This sequence joins TRBV5-8 and TRBJ2-3; D is unclear. Trimming left V 2 bases short and J 4 bases short, with 11 bases between. CDR1 and CDR2 from the germline V gene are SGHTS and YDEGEE. The CDR3 loop spans 14 amino acids. CDR3 coding DNA: TGTGCCAGCAGCTTTCGTGTAGGGTCAGATACGCAGTATTTT. It yields the protein CASSFRVGSDTQYF.

The chain is built from TRBV27 and TRBJ1-2; possible D gene TRBD1, 5 bases. The germline V gene has CDR1 MNHEY and CDR2 SMNVEV (reference sequence). The CDR3 covers 17 residues. V lost 0 bases, J lost 8 bases, and 22 bases lay in between. Here the CDR3 reads CASSLSVSWWGNGGYTF. The CDR3 region has the DNA TGTGCCAGCAGTTTATCGGTTTCATGGTGGGGGAATGGCGGCTACACCTTC.

In its sample, this clone was seen a few times. The V gene is TRBV19, the J gene TRBJ1-2; TRBD1 might be the D (5 bases). CDR3 length equals 13 residues. Deletions cut 5 bases from V and 3 bases from J, with 10 bases between. CDR1 is LNHDA and CDR2 is SQIVND in the germline V gene (reference sequence). CDR3 residues: CASSPGRDYGYTF. Here the CDR3 DNA reads TGTGCCAGTAGTCCGGGACGGGACTATGGCTACACCTTC.

The V and J genes are TRBV2 and TRBJ2-1; possibly TRBD2 for D (6 bases). V was shortened by 5 bases and J by 6 bases, with 17 bases between the two germline ends. The CDR3 is 15 residues long. Germline lookup yields CDR1 SNHLY and CDR2 FYNNEI. This chain's CDR3 is CASSQYSGLINEQFF. CDR3 nucleotide sequence: TGTGCCAGCAGTCAGTATAGCGGCCTGATCAATGAGCAGTTCTTC.

The chain combines TRBV7-2 with TRBJ2-7; the match to TRBD2 covers 11 bases. J gave up 5 bases and V 5 bases, and 8 bases lay outside the gene matches. Germline-derived CDR1 and CDR2 are SGHTA and FQGNSA. The CDR3 covers 15 residues. CDR3 sequence: CASSRKTSGINEQYF. CDR3 DNA sequence: TGTGCCAGCAGCCGCAAGACTAGCGGGATCAACGAGCAGTACTTC.

The V and J genes are TRBV28 and TRBJ2-1, with 11 bases fitting TRBD1. CDR3 length equals 16 residues. V lost 5 bases to trimming and J lost 3 bases; unmatched junction nucleotides: 6. Germline CDR1 is MDHEN and CDR2 is SYDVKM. The CDR3: CASSPTGTGGYNEQFF. CDR3 nucleotides: TGTGCCAGCAGTCCGACCGGGACAGGGGGCTACAATGAGCAGTTCTTC.

V usage is TRBV9 and J usage is TRBJ2-5; 9 nucleotides agree with TRBD1. The length of the CDR3 is 18 residues. The germline CDR1 and CDR2 sequences are SGDLS and YYNGEE. Trimming at V came to 0 bases and at J to 2 bases, leaving 11 bases not matched to a gene. DNA for the CDR3: TGTGCCAGCAGCGTAGGAGGGACAGGGTTTGGGGGGCAAGAGACCCAGTACTTC. This translates into CASSVGGTGFGGQETQYF. The full variable domain, rest sourced from reference TRBV9 and TRBJ2-5, is DSGVTQTPKHLITATGQRVTLRCSPRSGDLSVYWYQQSLDQGLQFLIQYYNGEERAKGNILERFSAQQFPDLHSELNLSSLELGDSALYFCASSVGGTGFGGQETQYFGPGTRLLVL.

The chain has TRBV5-1 and TRBJ2-6; D possibly corresponds to TRBD1 (5 bases). Trimming removed 0 bases at V and 1 base at J, with 8 bases between. The germline V gene encodes CDR1 SGHRS and CDR2 YFSETQ. CDR3 length equals 16 residues. The CDR3 spells CASSLAPGSGANVLTF. DNA of the CDR3: TGCGCCAGCAGCTTGGCTCCAGGGTCTGGGGCCAACGTCCTGACTTTC.

This clone was found once. This chain uses TRBV4-1 with TRBJ2-7; 7 nucleotides agree with TRBD2. There are 18 residues in the CDR3. Trimming cost V 4 bases and J 2 bases; bases outside gene matches: 17. CDR1 MGHRA and CDR2 YSYEKL come from the germline V gene. For the CDR3, the DNA is TGCGCCAGCAGCCCGTGGGAGCGGGGCCTCACTCGGGCCTACGAGCAGTACTTC. This sequence encodes CASSPWERGLTRAYEQYF.

The chain has TRBV21-1 and TRBJ1-2; the D segment call TRBD1 is taken from the table without a DNA check. TRBV21-1 is a documented pseudogene. The CDR3 runs to 18 residues. This CDR3 reads CASSKGPEPHRSNYGYTF. The CDR3 nucleotides are TGTGCCAGCAGCAAAGGACCAGAACCCCACAGGTCTAACTATGGCTACACCTTC.

This chain connects TRBV7-9 to TRBJ1-3, with 8 bases that match TRBD1. CDR3 size: 15 residues. From germline, CDR1 is SEHNR and CDR2 FQNEAQ (reference sequence). J gave up 3 bases and V 3 bases, and 4 bases lay outside the gene matches. CDR3 bases: TGTGCCAGCAGCTTCGGGGACAGGAGTGGAAACACCATATATTTT. Translation: CASSFGDRSGNTIYF.

V and J are TRBV9 and TRBJ2-3; TRBD2 is a possible D gene (5 bases). This CDR3 contains 14 residues. Germline assignment: CDR1 SGDLS and CDR2 YYNGEE. V lost 0 bases and J lost 2, with 7 bases in between. The CDR3 DNA reads as TGTGCCAGCAGCGTAGCGGGAACCACAGATACGCAGTATTTT. It is translated as CASSVAGTTDTQYF. Combining the CDR3 with reference TRBV9 and TRBJ2-3 gives the whole variable domain DSGVTQTPKHLITATGQRVTLRCSPRSGDLSVYWYQQSLDQGLQFLIQYYNGEERAKGNILERFSAQQFPDLHSELNLSSLELGDSALYFCASSVAGTTDTQYFGPGTRLTVL.

The rearrangement links TRBV7-9 to TRBJ1-2; D call uncertain. Looked up from germline, CDR1 is SEHNR and CDR2 is FQNEAQ (reference sequence). Trimming cost V 2 bases and J 8 bases, with 12 bases left between them. The CDR3 runs to 13 residues. CDR3 in amino acids: CASSLPSAGGYTF. In nucleotides, the CDR3 is TGTGCCAGCAGCTTACCCTCGGCAGGAGGCTACACCTTC.